The rows below give T cell receptor beta chains drawn from one sample of a study of cytomegalovirus exposure and HLA in healthy donors. Produced via immunoSEQ multiplex PCR; TCRdb's table is partial and in-frame only. The table shows some 60,000 clones, with approximately 96% occurring only once. The source material was PBMCs. These receptors were collected from a young man in good health and CMV-seronegative. Each CDR3 is given with its conserved first and last residue. The D gene is left open where the match is weak. Only part of the rows carry a size: once, few, many, or a class if the clone is expanded.

V gene	J gene	clone size	D gene	CDR3 DNA	CDR3 protein
TRBV19	TRBJ2-2	NA	TRBD2	TGTGCCAGTAGTATGGGGGGGATGAACACCGGGGAGCTGTTTTTT	CASSMGGMNTGELFF
TRBV5-4	TRBJ2-7	NA	NA	TGTGCCAGCAGCTGGGACAGCGGGTCCTACGAGCAGTACTTC	CASSWDSGSYEQYF
TRBV4-1	TRBJ2-1	NA	NA	TGCGCCAGCAGCCTCAGACACGGGGACTACAATGAGCAGTTCTTC	CASSLRHGDYNEQFF
TRBV5-1	TRBJ1-4	once	TRBD1	TGCGCCAGCAGTAGACAGGGGGTTGTCACTAATGAAAAACTGTTTTTT	CASSRQGVVTNEKLFF
TRBV19	TRBJ1-5	NA	NA	TGTGCCAGTAGAATTCAGGGGAATAGCAATCAGCCCCAGCATTTT	CASRIQGNSNQPQHF
TRBV11-2	TRBJ2-7	NA	NA	TGTGCCAGCAGACGACCCAACAGGCCCAACGAGCAGTACTTC	CASRRPNRPNEQYF
TRBV28	TRBJ2-7	once	NA	TGTGCCAGCAGTTTAGGACTGAACTCCTACGAGCAGTACTTC	CASSLGLNSYEQYF
TRBV28	TRBJ2-7	NA	NA	TGTGCCAGCAGTTTCCTGGGGGGAAGCTCCTACGAGCAGTACTTC	CASSFLGGSSYEQYF
TRBV7-8	TRBJ1-4	once	TRBD1	TGTGCCAGCAGCCCGGGGACAGTAGATGAAAAACTGTTTTTT	CASSPGTVDEKLFF
TRBV29-1	TRBJ2-2	NA	NA	TGCAGCGTACTCGTCAACAGCGGCGGGGAGCTGTTTTTT	CSVLVNSGGELFF
TRBV7-2	TRBJ2-5	once	TRBD2	TGTGCCAGCAGCTTAGATCTTGCGGGAGGGGAGACCCAGTACTTC	CASSLDLAGGETQYF
TRBV28	TRBJ2-7	NA	NA	TGTGCCAGCAGGGACCGTGGCGGGGAGCAGTACTTC	CASRDRGGEQYF
TRBV28	TRBJ1-1	NA	TRBD1	TGTGCCAGCAGTGAGACAGGGATGAACACTGAAGCTTTCTTT	CASSETGMNTEAFF
TRBV6-1	TRBJ2-7	once	NA	TGTGCCAGCAGTGATAGGGGCCTCCCTACCTACGAGCAGTACTTC	CASSDRGLPTYEQYF
TRBV28	TRBJ1-2	NA	NA	TGTGCCAGCAGCACTGCAGGGTCCTATGGCTACACCTTC	CASSTAGSYGYTF
TRBV9	TRBJ2-1	NA	TRBD2	TGTGCCAGCAGCGCCCCGAGGACTAGCGGGAATCCCCCCTACAATGAGCAGTTCTTC	CASSAPRTSGNPPYNEQFF
TRBV28	TRBJ2-7	NA	NA	TGTGCCAGCAGTCCGACCGGAGAATACGAGCAGTACTTC	CASSPTGEYEQYF
TRBV5-1	TRBJ2-6	NA	NA	TGCGCCAGCAGCGTCGTTGGCTTCTCTGGGGCCAACGTCCTGACTTTC	CASSVVGFSGANVLTF
TRBV5-6	TRBJ2-7	NA	NA	TGTGCCAGCAGCCCCCCTATACCCGGGGGCGAGCAGTACTTC	CASSPPIPGGEQYF
TRBV7-9	TRBJ2-7	NA	TRBD2	TGTGCCAGCAGTCAATCTGGGCGGGAGGGGTTTCACGAGCAGTACTTC	CASSQSGREGFHEQYF
TRBV5-4	TRBJ2-3	NA	NA	TGTGCCAGCAGCTTGAGCAGCGGGAGCACAGATACGCAGTATTTT	CASSLSSGSTDTQYF
TRBV4-1	TRBJ2-7	NA	NA	TGCGCCAGCAGCCACCCGGGACTCAACTACGAGCAGTACTTC	CASSHPGLNYEQYF
TRBV14	TRBJ1-2	NA	NA	TGTGCCAGCAGCCACCCTGGGGGGACTGCCGCTAACTATGGCTACACCTTC	CASSHPGGTAANYGYTF
TRBV28	TRBJ2-2	NA	NA	TGTGCCAGCAGTTTACAACCCAGGAAGGGGACCGGGGAGCTGTTTTTT	CASSLQPRKGTGELFF
TRBV2	TRBJ2-7	NA	NA	TGTGCCAGCAGTAGGGGGGGAGGCTCCTACGAGCAGTACTTC	CASSRGGGSYEQYF
TRBV18	TRBJ2-7	NA	NA	TGTGCCAGCTCGCCACCTGGGGCAGGGGCCTGGTACGAGCAGTACTTC	CASSPPGAGAWYEQYF
TRBV25-1	TRBJ2-5	NA	NA	TGTGCCAGCAGTCCCGGTAATAGTGGAGAAGAGACCCAGTACTTC	CASSPGNSGEETQYF
TRBV11-2	TRBJ2-1	NA	NA	TGTGCCAGCAGTATCGGCGGGAACAATGAGCAGTTCTTC	CASSIGGNNEQFF
TRBV6-4	TRBJ2-3	NA	TRBD2	TGTGCCAGCAGCGGCGGGAGTACAGATACGCAGTATTTT	CASSGGSTDTQYF
TRBV28	TRBJ2-7	NA	TRBD2	TGTGCCAGCATCCAAACTAGCGGATCCTACGAGCAGTACTTC	CASIQTSGSYEQYF
TRBV2	TRBJ2-1	NA	TRBD2	TGTGCCAGCATCGGACTAGCGGGAGAATCGGTCAATGAGCAGTTCTTC	CASIGLAGESVNEQFF
TRBV28	TRBJ2-1	NA	NA	TGTGCCAGCAGTCAGGGGTACAATGAGCAGTTCTTC	CASSQGYNEQFF
TRBV2	TRBJ1-1	NA	TRBD1	TGTGCCAGCAGTGAAGCGCGCGAAAGTGTCACAGGGGAGGACACTGAAGCTTTCTTT	CASSEARESVTGEDTEAFF
TRBV28	TRBJ1-1	NA	NA	TGTGCCAGCACTACACCACAGGGATTTGTCACTGAAGCTTTCTTT	CASTTPQGFVTEAFF
TRBV11-2	TRBJ2-1	NA	NA	TGTGCCAGCAGCTTAGGGTTCGGTCTCAACAATGAGCAGTTCTTC	CASSLGFGLNNEQFF
TRBV27	TRBJ2-1	NA	NA	TGTGCCAGCAGTTCCCGACTAGGGGTGAGGAATGAGCAGTTCTTC	CASSSRLGVRNEQFF
TRBV5-6	TRBJ1-1	NA	TRBD1	TGTGCCAGCAGCTGGGGACAGGACACCACTGAAGCTTTCTTT	CASSWGQDTTEAFF
TRBV6-6	TRBJ2-7	NA	NA	TGTGCCAGCAGTTACGGGACAATGACCTACGAGCAGTACTTC	CASSYGTMTYEQYF